The 24 T cell receptor beta chains in this list originate from one sample, sequenced in a study of early T cells in non-severe SARS-CoV-2 infection. TCRdb ran MiXCR on the 5' RACE reads and lists one entry per CDR3 protein. In the table there are about 81,000 distinct CDR3 sequences, roughly 6% of which are singletons. Input material: whole blood. These receptors all stem from an adult who was a healthcare worker with PCR-confirmed SARS-CoV-2 infection or an uninfected control (not recorded which).

Many counts were recorded for this clonotype. The rearrangement links TRBV5-1 to TRBJ2-5, with a weak D call TRBD1 (5 bases). V lost 0 bases, J lost 4 bases, and 13 bases lay in between. The CDR3 has 15 amino acids. Germline CDR1 is SGHRS and CDR2 is YFSETQ. In nucleotides, the CDR3 is TGCGCCAGCAGCTTGGTGGGCAGGGCAGGAGAGACCCAGTACTTC. This translates into CASSLVGRAGETQYF.

The chain has TRBV20-1 and TRBJ2-1; 12 bases match TRBD2. Germline CDR1 DFQATT, CDR2 SNEGSKA (reference sequence). V lost 1 base, J lost 4 bases, and 2 bases stayed unmatched. The CDR3 consists of 15 residues. The CDR3 spells CSARAGTSGYNEQFF. CDR3 DNA: TGCAGTGCTAGAGCAGGGACTAGCGGGTACAATGAGCAGTTCTTC.

The genes are TRBV6-9 and TRBJ1-1; D may be TRBD1 (5 bases). This CDR3 contains 13 residues. Trimming pared 5 bases from V and 10 bases from J, leaving 17 bases between. Germline lookup yields CDR1 MNHGY and CDR2 SVAAGI. The CDR3 reads CASSRPREGGAFF. The CDR3 nucleotides are TGTGCCAGCAGTCGACCCAGGGAAGGAGGAGCTTTCTTT.

There are many counts of this clonotype. The rearrangement uses TRBV21-1 and TRBJ1-3. TRBV21-1 is tagged as a pseudogene. This CDR3 is 16 amino acids long. The CDR3 is CASSQQYQGPGNTIYF. For the CDR3, the DNA is TGTGCCAGCAGCCAGCAATACCAGGGCCCTGGAAACACCATATATTTT.

This clonotype was counted ten times or more. CDR3 protein: CASSHTNEQFF. The CDR3 DNA sequence: TGTGCCAGCAGCCATACTAATGAGCAGTTCTTC. The rearrangement joins TRBV4-2 to TRBJ2-1; D is ambiguous. Germline CDR1 reads LGHNA; CDR2 reads YNFKEQ. Trimming stripped 3 bases from V and 7 bases from J, with 4 bases between. The CDR3 totals 11 residues.

This clonotype has ten or more counts. The chain is built from TRBV20-1 and TRBJ2-7, with TRBD2 matching 11 bases. CDR1 and CDR2 (germline): DFQATT, SNEGSKA (reference sequence). Trimming at V came to 1 base and at J to 2 bases, leaving 7 bases not matched to a gene. There are 16 residues in the CDR3. Here the CDR3 reads CSARALSTSGAYEQYF. Written as DNA, the CDR3 is TGCAGTGCTAGAGCGCTCTCGACTAGCGGGGCCTACGAGCAGTACTTC.

The chain recombines TRBV27 with TRBJ2-4, with TRBD1 matching over 7 bases. Germline CDR1 MNHEY, CDR2 SMNVEV (reference sequence). V dropped 4 bases and J dropped 0; count of bases not matched to a gene: 12. The CDR3 has 18 residues. The CDR3 reads CASSSLRTGAIAKNIQYF. CDR3 nucleotide sequence: TGTGCCAGCAGTTCGCTCCGGACAGGAGCTATAGCCAAAAACATTCAGTACTTC.

This clonotype is judged medium-sized (0.01 to 0.1%). The chain has TRBV7-9 and TRBJ1-6; TRBD1 matches at 7 bases. V was clipped by 6 bases and J by 6 bases; unmatched bases: 2. CDR1 is SEHNR and CDR2 is FQNEAQ in the germline V gene (reference sequence). The CDR3 is made up of 13 amino acids. Here the CDR3 reads CASRRDSNSPLHF. The CDR3 DNA reads TGTGCCAGCAGACGGGACAGTAATTCACCCCTCCACTTT.

There are many counts of this clonotype. The chain employs TRBV5-1 and TRBJ2-2; D possibly corresponds to TRBD1 (6 bases). V was shortened by 4 bases and J by 4 bases, with 14 bases between the two germline ends. Germline V CDR1 and CDR2: SGHRS, YFSETQ. CDR3 length: 15 residues. The CDR3 here is CASSVVQGITGELFF. The CDR3 bases are TGCGCCAGCAGCGTCGTCCAGGGGATCACCGGGGAGCTGTTTTTT. Complete variable domain (other parts from reference TRBV5-1 and TRBJ2-2): KAGVTQTPRYLIKTRGQQVTLSCSPISGHRSVSWYQQTPGQGLQFLFEYFSETQRNKGNFPGRFSGRQFSNSRSEMNVSTLELGDSALYLCASSVVQGITGELFFGEGSRLTVL.

This clonotype was seen only a few times. J is TRBJ1-4 and V is TRBV4-2; D unclear. The germline V gene has CDR1 LGHNA and CDR2 YNFKEQ. The V and J ends lost 0 bases and 10 bases respectively, with 9 bases between them. The CDR3 contains 13 residues. CDR3 in DNA: TGTGCCAGCAGCCAAGAGCGCGGCGGAAAACTGTTTTTT. This encodes CASSQERGGKLFF.

At least ten counts were recorded for this clonotype. The rearrangement links TRBV28 to TRBJ2-3, with TRBD2 matching over 8 bases. After removal of 6 bases from V and 0 bases from J, the junction contained 5 bases not matched to a gene. Looked up from germline, CDR1 is MDHEN and CDR2 is SYDVKM. The CDR3 sequence is 15 residues long. CDR3 protein: CASSSSGRSTDTQYF. CDR3 DNA: TGTGCCAGCAGCTCTAGCGGGCGAAGCACAGATACGCAGTATTTT.

The chain carries TRBV7-2 and TRBJ2-2; D is ambiguous. The V end was cut by 8 bases, the J end by 1 base, with 11 bases between. The germline gives CDR1 SGHTA, CDR2 FQGNSA. This CDR3 has 14 residues. CDR3 in DNA: TGTGCCAGCGAACCTGTAGGGAACACCGGGGAGCTGTTTTTT. It yields the protein CASEPVGNTGELFF.

In its sample, this clonotype was seen a few times. J is TRBJ2-7 and V is TRBV11-2, with 8 bases matching TRBD2. Germline V CDR1 and CDR2: SGHAT, FQNNGV. The CDR3 runs 14 residues. Trimming cost V 5 bases and J 0 bases; bases outside gene matches: 3. Here the CDR3 reads CASSPRGGSYEQYF. The DNA of the CDR3 is TGTGCCAGCAGCCCCCGGGGGGGCTCCTACGAGCAGTACTTC.

The V call is TRBV10-1, the J call TRBJ2-1; 10 nucleotides match TRBD2. Trimming at V came to 0 bases and at J to 8 bases, leaving 4 bases not matched to a gene. CDR1 and CDR2 from the germline V gene are WNHNN and SYGVQD (reference sequence). The length of the CDR3 is 15 residues. The CDR3 DNA reads as TGCGCCAGCAGTGAGTCGGGGACTAGCGAGGATGAGCAGTTCTTC. It codes for CASSESGTSEDEQFF.

This clonotype appeared many times. The rearrangement uses TRBV6-1 and TRBJ1-2; TRBD1 matches at 9 bases. The CDR3 is 14 residues long. Germline V gives CDR1 MNHNS, CDR2 SASEGT. Trimming cost V 4 bases and J 4 bases; bases outside gene matches: 4. CDR3 amino acids: CASSGGQGRYGYTF. The CDR3, as DNA: TGTGCCAGCAGTGGGGGACAGGGACGCTATGGCTACACCTTC.

This clonotype came up many times. CDR3 sequence (DNA): TGCGCCAGCAGGGACTCAGGGGTCGCTAATGAAAAACTGTTTTTT. Translating it yields CASRDSGVANEKLFF. The rearrangement links TRBV10-2 to TRBJ1-4; D perhaps matches TRBD1 (6 bases). Trimming shortened V by 6 bases and J by 3 bases, and 14 bases separated the two germline ends. Germline values: CDR1 WSHSY, CDR2 SAAADI. The CDR3 is 15 amino acids.

This clonotype was picked up many times. V usage is TRBV6-6 and J usage is TRBJ2-7; D is perhaps TRBD2 (5 bases). Germline V gene lookup returns CDR1 MNHNY and CDR2 SVGAGI (reference sequence). The CDR3 has 15 residues. Trimming took 4 bases from V and 2 from J, leaving 15 bases between them. The CDR3 DNA reads as TGTGCCAGCAGTTCCATCGACCGGGGAACCTACGAGCAGTACTTC. It is translated as CASSSIDRGTYEQYF.

V and J are TRBV6-5 and TRBJ2-7; 9 bases match TRBD2. The length of the CDR3 is 14 residues. Trimming at V came to 4 bases and at J to 5 bases, leaving 6 bases not matched to a gene. Germline CDR1 reads MNHEY; CDR2 reads SVGAGI. The CDR3 bases are TGTGCCAGCAGTTTATTAGCGGGAGTCCACGAGCAGTACTTC. This translates into CASSLLAGVHEQYF.

Ten or more counts support this clonotype. The chain carries TRBV14 and TRBJ1-1, with D perhaps matching TRBD1 (5 bases). Germline CDR1 is SGHDN and CDR2 is FVKESK. Trimming pared 4 bases from V and 2 bases from J, leaving 8 bases between. This CDR3 spans 13 amino acids. CDR3: CASSPGTNTEAFF. The DNA of the CDR3 is TGTGCCAGCAGCCCTGGGACCAACACTGAAGCTTTCTTT.

The chain combines TRBV4-3 with TRBJ2-5, with D hard to call. Trimming pared 0 bases from V and 5 bases from J, leaving 7 bases between. The CDR3 length is 13 residues. In germline, CDR1 is LGHNA, CDR2 YSLEER. DNA for the CDR3: TGCGCCAGCAGCCAAGATATCCGGGAGACCCAGTACTTC. Translation: CASSQDIRETQYF.

This clonotype was picked up many times. Here the CDR3 DNA reads TGCAGTGCTAGAGATCCGATGGTCAGGGCTCCCTATGGCTACACCTTC. This encodes CSARDPMVRAPYGYTF. V usage is TRBV20-1 and J usage is TRBJ1-2, with D possibly matching TRBD1 (5 bases). The CDR3 loop spans 16 amino acids. Trimming stripped 0 bases from V and 4 bases from J, with 18 bases between. CDR1 and CDR2 from the germline V gene are DFQATT and SNEGSKA (reference sequence).

This clonotype was counted at least ten times. J is TRBJ2-7 and V is TRBV6-2 or TRBV6-3; D call uncertain. The CDR3 contains 13 residues. Germline values: CDR1 MNHEY, CDR2 SVGEGT. Trimming took 2 bases from V and 2 from J, leaving 7 bases between them. The CDR3 DNA reads as TGTGCCAGCAGTTACGGGCACCCCTACGAGCAGTACTTC. Translation gives CASSYGHPYEQYF.

This clonotype showed up many times. The rearrangement links TRBV2 to TRBJ2-1; 11 bases map to TRBD1. The CDR3 contains 16 residues. Germline lookup yields CDR1 SNHLY and CDR2 FYNNEI. With 5 bases clipped from V and 0 bases from J, the junction kept 3 bases outside the gene matches. CDR3: CASSIGTGGSYNEQFF. CDR3 in DNA: TGTGCCAGCAGTATCGGGACAGGGGGCTCCTACAATGAGCAGTTCTTC.

V is TRBV14 and J is TRBJ2-5; 11 bases are shared with TRBD2. The CDR3 covers 16 residues. Germline loops: CDR1 SGHDN, CDR2 FVKESK. With 0 bases clipped from V and 2 bases from J, the junction kept 2 bases outside the gene matches. The CDR3 sequence is CASSQDSSGGQETQYF. The CDR3 DNA follows: TGTGCCAGCAGCCAAGATTCTAGCGGGGGGCAAGAGACCCAGTACTTC.